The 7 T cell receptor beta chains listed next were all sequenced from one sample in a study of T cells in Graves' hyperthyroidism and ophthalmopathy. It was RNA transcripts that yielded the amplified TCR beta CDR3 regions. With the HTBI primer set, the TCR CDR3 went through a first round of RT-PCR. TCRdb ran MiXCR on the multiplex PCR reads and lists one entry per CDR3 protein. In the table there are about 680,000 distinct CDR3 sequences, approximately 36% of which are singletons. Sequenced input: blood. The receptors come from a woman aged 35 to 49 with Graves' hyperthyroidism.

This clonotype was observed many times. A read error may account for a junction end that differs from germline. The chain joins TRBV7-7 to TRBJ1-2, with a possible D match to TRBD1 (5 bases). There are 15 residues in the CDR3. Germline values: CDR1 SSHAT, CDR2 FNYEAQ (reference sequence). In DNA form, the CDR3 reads TGTGCTAGCAGCTTAGGCTGGGGGGTTGGCTATGGCTACACCTTC. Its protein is CASSLGWGVGYGYTF.

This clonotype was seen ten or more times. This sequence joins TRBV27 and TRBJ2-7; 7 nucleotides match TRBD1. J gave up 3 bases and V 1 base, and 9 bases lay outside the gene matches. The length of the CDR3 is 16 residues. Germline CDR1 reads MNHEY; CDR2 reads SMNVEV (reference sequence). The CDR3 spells CASSLLAGTAYYEQYF. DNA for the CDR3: TGTGCCAGCAGTTTATTGGCCGGGACAGCATACTACGAGCAGTACTTC.

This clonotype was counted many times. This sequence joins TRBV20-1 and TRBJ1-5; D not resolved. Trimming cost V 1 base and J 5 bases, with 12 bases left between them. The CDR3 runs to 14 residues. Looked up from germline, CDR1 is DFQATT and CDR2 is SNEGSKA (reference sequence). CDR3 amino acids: CSARVATAYQPQHF. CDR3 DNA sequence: TGCAGTGCTAGAGTGGCCACTGCCTATCAGCCCCAGCATTTT.

CDR3 region: CASSLSTVPNEQFF. The CDR3 nucleotides are TGTGCCAGCAGTTTGAGCACTGTCCCCAATGAGCAGTTCTTC. V usage is TRBV12-3 or TRBV12-4 and J usage is TRBJ2-1, with D uncertain. The V end lost 3 bases, the J end lost 6 bases, and 12 bases lay between the germline ends. This CDR3 region has 14 residues.

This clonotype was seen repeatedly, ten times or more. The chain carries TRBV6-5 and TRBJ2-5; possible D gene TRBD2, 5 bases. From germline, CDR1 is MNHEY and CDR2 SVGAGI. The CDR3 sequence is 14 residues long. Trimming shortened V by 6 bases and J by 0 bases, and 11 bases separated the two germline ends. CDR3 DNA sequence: TGTGCCAGCAGGCCGACTACGGACCAAGAGACCCAGTACTTC. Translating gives CASRPTTDQETQYF.

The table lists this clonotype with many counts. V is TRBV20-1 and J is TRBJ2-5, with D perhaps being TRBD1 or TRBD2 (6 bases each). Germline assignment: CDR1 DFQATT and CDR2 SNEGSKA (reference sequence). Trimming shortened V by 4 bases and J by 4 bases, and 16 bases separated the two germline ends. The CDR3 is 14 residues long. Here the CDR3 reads CSAKRGGGGETQYF. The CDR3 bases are TGCAGTGCTAAGAGGGGAGGAGGGGGAGAGACCCAGTACTTC.

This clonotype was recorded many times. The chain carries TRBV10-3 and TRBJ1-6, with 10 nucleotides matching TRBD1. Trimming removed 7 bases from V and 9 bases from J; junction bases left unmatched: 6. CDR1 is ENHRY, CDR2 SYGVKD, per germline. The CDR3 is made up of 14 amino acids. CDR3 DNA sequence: TGTGCCATCAAAGGGACAGGGGATTTTTCACCCCTCCACTTT. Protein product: CAIKGTGDFSPLHF.